Each of the 3 T cell receptor beta chains below was sequenced from the same sample in a study of blood T cell repertoires in COVID-19. Using immunoSEQ multiplex PCR, the repertoire was profiled, and TCRdb retains in-frame clones only, with some absent. Here the sample spans more than 95,000 clones, approximately 78% being singletons. Input material: peripheral blood. Source of these receptors: a woman aged 80 or older with acute or convalescent COVID-19.

The CDR3 region has the DNA TGTGCCAGCAGCCCCGGGACTAGCGATTTAGAGACCCAGTACTTC. Residues: CASSPGTSDLETQYF. The V gene is TRBV11-3, the J gene TRBJ2-5, with 10 bases fitting TRBD2. V lost 5 bases to trimming and J lost 4 bases; unmatched junction nucleotides: 7. Germline V gives CDR1 SGHNT, CDR2 YENEEA. This CDR3 has 15 amino acids. Variable domain in full (rest from reference TRBV11-3 and TRBJ2-5): EAGVVQSPRYKIIEKKQPVAFWCNPISGHNTLYWYLQNLGQGPELLIRYENEEAVDDSQLPKDRFSAERLKGVDSTLKIQPAELGDSAVYLCASSPGTSDLETQYFGPGTRLLVL.

V is TRBV18 and J is TRBJ2-3; 8 bases are shared with TRBD1. V trimming: 3 bases; J trimming: 5 bases; junction bases outside the gene matches: 7. Germline V lookup: CDR1 KGHSH, CDR2 LQKENI. The CDR3 consists of 15 residues. CDR3 loop: CASSPRTGSGDTQYF. The CDR3 bases are TGTGCCAGCTCACCCCGGACAGGGTCGGGAGATACGCAGTATTTT.

The V call is TRBV11-2, the J call TRBJ1-2; 8 bases are shared with TRBD1. In germline, CDR1 is SGHAT, CDR2 FQNNGV. The length of the CDR3 is 14 residues. The ends lost 4 bases at V and 5 bases at J; junction bases unmatched: 6. Here the CDR3 DNA reads TGTGCCAGCAGCTACGGGACAGGACGATATGGCTACACCTTC. As protein: CASSYGTGRYGYTF. The variable domain in full, with the rest retrieved from reference TRBV11-2 and TRBJ1-2, is EAGVAQSPRYKIIEKRQSVAFWCNPISGHATLYWYQQILGQGPKLLIQFQNNGVVDDSQLPKDRFSAERLKGVDSTLKIQPAKLEDSAVYLCASSYGTGRYGYTFGSGTRLTVV.